These 5 T cell receptor beta chains came from one sample sequenced in a study of blood T cell repertoires in COVID-19. Repertoires were generated with immunoSEQ multiplex PCR, while TCRdb's copy carries only in-frame clones and drops some. The sample has 300,000 to 350,000 clones; 90% are singletons. The sequencing sample was made of peripheral blood. The receptors shown here come from a woman aged 25 to 39 with COVID-19, enrolled during active disease.

The genes are TRBV10-1 and TRBJ2-1; tentatively, D is TRBD1 (6 bases). The CDR3 is made up of 16 amino acids. V lost 3 bases, J lost 4 bases, and 16 bases lay in between. Looked up from germline, CDR1 is WNHNN and CDR2 is SYGVQD (reference sequence). In DNA form, the CDR3 reads TGCGCCAGCAGTGACCGACAGGCCACCCTTTACAATGAGCAGTTCTTC. It specifies CASSDRQATLYNEQFF.

The J gene is TRBJ2-3, the V gene TRBV11-2; no firm D call. The V and J ends lost 5 bases and 0 bases respectively, with 6 bases between them. This CDR3 is built from 13 residues. CDR1 SGHAT and CDR2 FQNNGV come from the germline V gene. The CDR3 is CASSVLSTDTQYF. The CDR3 DNA follows: TGTGCCAGCAGCGTTCTTAGCACAGATACGCAGTATTTT.

The CDR3 loop reads CASKSGHSDSYEQYF. The CDR3 bases are TGTGCCAGTAAGTCGGGACATTCCGACTCCTACGAGCAGTACTTC. The chain combines TRBV5-4 with TRBJ2-7; possibly TRBD1 for D (6 bases). Deletions cut 8 bases from V and 0 bases from J, with 18 bases between. The CDR3 runs 15 residues. The germline V gene has CDR1 SGHNT and CDR2 YYREEE (reference sequence).

The chain recombines TRBV19 with TRBJ1-3; 7 bases align to TRBD1. The J segment lost 2 bases and the V segment lost 4 bases, leaving 2 bases of the junction unmatched. The CDR3 spans 14 residues. Germline loops: CDR1 LNHDA, CDR2 SQIVND (reference sequence). Written as DNA, the CDR3 is TGTGCCAGTAGTAAAGGGGGCGCTGGAAACACCATATATTTT. Amino acid sequence: CASSKGGAGNTIYF.

V is TRBV29-1 and J is TRBJ1-3; TRBD1 is a possible D gene (5 bases). The CDR3 spans 14 residues. The germline V gene has CDR1 SQVTM and CDR2 ANQGSEA. Trimming took 5 bases from V and 4 from J, leaving 15 bases between them. The CDR3 spells CSVYPQGSGNTIYF. The CDR3 DNA follows: TGCAGCGTTTACCCCCAGGGATCGGGAAACACCATATATTTT.